Reported below is one TCR beta chain. The antigen is not known. Trimming took 0 bases from V and 4 from J, leaving 12 bases between them. CDR3 length: 15 amino acids. Germline CDR1 and CDR2: SGDLS and YYNGEE. The source of the sample is a study of siplizumab effects on memory and regulatory T cells. The study's findings and limits: Naive-or-memory phenotypes were unassignable for roughly 75-96% of proliferating CD4+ or CD8+ clones.

Each sample contributed roughly 10^5 TCR templates to the assay. Data came from immunoSEQ multiplex PCR; TCRdb stores just in-frame clones and leaves some out. This sample carries about 85,000 clones, 95% of them seen once, and the ten largest clones take around 20%. The receptor's source is a human donor in good health. This chain connects TRBV9 to TRBJ2-3, with D perhaps given as TRBD1 or TRBD2 (5 bases each). Sequences were obtained from CD8+ T cells sorted from blood. Here the CDR3 DNA reads TGTGCCAGCAGCGTAGTCCAGGGAGACGCAGATACGCAGTATTTT. It yields the protein CASSVVQGDADTQYF.